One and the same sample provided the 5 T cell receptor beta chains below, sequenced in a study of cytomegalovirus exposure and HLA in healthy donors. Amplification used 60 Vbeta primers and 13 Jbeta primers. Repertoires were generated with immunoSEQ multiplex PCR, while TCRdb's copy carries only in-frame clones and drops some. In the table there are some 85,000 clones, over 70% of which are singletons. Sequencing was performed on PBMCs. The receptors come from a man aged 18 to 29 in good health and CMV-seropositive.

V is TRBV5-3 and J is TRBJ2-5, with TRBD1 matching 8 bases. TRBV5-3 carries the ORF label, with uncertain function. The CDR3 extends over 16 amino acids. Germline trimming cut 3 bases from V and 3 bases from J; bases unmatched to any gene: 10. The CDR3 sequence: CARSSVETGAEETQYF. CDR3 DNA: TGTGCCAGAAGCTCGGTCGAGACAGGGGCCGAAGAGACCCAGTACTTC.

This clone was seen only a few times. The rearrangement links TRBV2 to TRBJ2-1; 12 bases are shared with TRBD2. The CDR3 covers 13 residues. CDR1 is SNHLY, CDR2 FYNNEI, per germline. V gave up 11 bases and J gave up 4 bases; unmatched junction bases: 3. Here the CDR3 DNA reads TGTGCCGGCGGGACTAGCGGGTACAATGAGCAGTTCTTC. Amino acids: CAGGTSGYNEQFF. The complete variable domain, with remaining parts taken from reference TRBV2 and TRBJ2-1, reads EPEVTQTPSHQVTQMGQEVILRCVPISNHLYFYWYRQILGQKVEFLVSFYNNEISEKSEIFDDQFSVERPDGSNFTLKIRSTKLEDSAMYFCAGGTSGYNEQFFGPGTRLTVL.

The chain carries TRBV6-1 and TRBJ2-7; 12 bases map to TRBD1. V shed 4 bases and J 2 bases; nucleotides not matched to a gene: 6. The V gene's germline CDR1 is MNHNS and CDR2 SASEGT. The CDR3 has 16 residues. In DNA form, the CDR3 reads TGTGCCAGCAGTGGAAGGGGACAGGGGGCCGCCTACGAGCAGTACTTC. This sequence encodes CASSGRGQGAAYEQYF.

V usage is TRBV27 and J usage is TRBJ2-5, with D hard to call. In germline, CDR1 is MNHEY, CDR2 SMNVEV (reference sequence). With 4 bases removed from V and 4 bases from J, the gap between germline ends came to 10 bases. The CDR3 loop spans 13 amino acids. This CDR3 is CASSSTGLETQYF. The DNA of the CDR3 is TGTGCCAGCAGTTCAACCGGGTTAGAGACCCAGTACTTC.

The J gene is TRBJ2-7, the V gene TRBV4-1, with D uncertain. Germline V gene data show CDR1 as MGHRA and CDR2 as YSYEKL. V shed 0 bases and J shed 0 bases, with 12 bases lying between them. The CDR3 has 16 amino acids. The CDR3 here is CASSQDPRSSSYEQYF. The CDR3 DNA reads TGCGCCAGCAGCCAAGATCCGCGGTCAAGCTCCTACGAGCAGTACTTC.